This T cell receptor beta chain was profiled in a study of cytomegalovirus exposure and HLA in healthy donors. Use of 60 Vbeta and 13 Jbeta primers characterized the PCR. Some clones are missing from TCRdb's copy, which holds only in-frame ones; the method was immunoSEQ multiplex PCR. In the table there are 99,000 or so clones, 83% of which are singletons. The CDR3 length is 16 residues. CDR1 and CDR2 (germline): SEHNR, FQNEAQ (reference sequence). J was trimmed by 4 bases and V by 5 bases; bases with no gene match: 9. The specimen was PBMCs. The chain has TRBV7-9 and TRBJ1-2; 11 nucleotides line up with TRBD1. The TCR comes from a young man in good health and CMV-seronegative. Written as DNA, the CDR3 is TGTGCCAGCAGCACATCTGGGACAGGGGGAATCTATGGCTACACCTTC. Its translation: CASSTSGTGGIYGYTF.